This T cell receptor beta chain was observed in a study of metastatic and nonmetastatic thyroid tumors. Background on the study: Thyroid patients, malignant and benign, had repertoires compared across blood and tumor or nodule tissue.

This clone qualifies as medium-sized (0.01 to 0.1%). Its antigen remains unidentified. No treatment had been given to any patient before thyroid surgery. Study outcomes and limitations: In blood and tumor, TCR beta diversity was reportedly significantly higher in malignant thyroid tumors than in benign nodules.

Using MiXCR, TCRdb re-called clones from the PCR reads. This table has under 25,000 clones, 20% to 25% appearing once. The V gene's germline CDR1 is PRHDT and CDR2 FYEKMQ (reference sequence). The CDR3 runs to 12 residues. Between the trimmed V and J ends, which lost 6 bases and 4 bases, there was a span of 10 bases. The receptor's source is a female donor with papillary thyroid cancer or a benign thyroid nodule (not recorded which). Some clones in this sample may be carry-over from other donors' samples. The rearrangement links TRBV13 to TRBJ2-7; D might be TRBD2 (5 bases). Sequenced input: adjacent normal tissue. The CDR3 DNA reads as TGTGCCAGCAGTCTAGCCGGGTACGAGCAGTACTTC. It is translated as CASSLAGYEQYF.